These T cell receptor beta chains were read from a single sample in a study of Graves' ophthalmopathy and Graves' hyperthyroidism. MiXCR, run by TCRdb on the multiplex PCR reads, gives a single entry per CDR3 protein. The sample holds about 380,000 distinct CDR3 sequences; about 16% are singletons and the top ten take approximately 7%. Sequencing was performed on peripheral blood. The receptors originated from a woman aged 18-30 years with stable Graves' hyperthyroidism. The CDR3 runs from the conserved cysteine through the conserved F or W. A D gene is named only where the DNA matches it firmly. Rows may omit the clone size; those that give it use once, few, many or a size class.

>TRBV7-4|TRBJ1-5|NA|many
CASSLSGAGGDQPQHF
TGTGCCAGCAGCTTGAGCGGGGCGGGAGGGGATCAGCCCCAGCATTTT
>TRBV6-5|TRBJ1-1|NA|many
CATKQGLVTEAFF
TGTGCCACCAAACAGGGCTTGGTCACTGAAGCTTTCTTT
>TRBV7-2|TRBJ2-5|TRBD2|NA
CASSFSLAGARETKYF
TGTGCCAGCAGCTTTTCCCTAGCGGGGGCCCGAGAGACCAAGTACTTC
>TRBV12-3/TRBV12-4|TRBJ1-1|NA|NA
CASSLSGVAEAFF
TGTGCCAGCAGTTTATCTGGCGTCGCTGAAGCTTTCTTT
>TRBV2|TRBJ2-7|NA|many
CASSAGPPSYEQYF
TGTGCCAGCAGTGCAGGCCCGCCATCCTACGAGCAGTACTTC
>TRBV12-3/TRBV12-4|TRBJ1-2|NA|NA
CASSLGDGYYGYTF
TGTGCCAGCAGTTTAGGAGACGGCTACTATGGTTACACCTTC
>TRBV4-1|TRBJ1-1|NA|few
CASSQGRKNTEAFF
TGCGCCAGCAGCCAAGGCCGGAAGAACACTGAAGCTTTCTTT
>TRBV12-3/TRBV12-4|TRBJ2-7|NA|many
CASSRTDSHEQYF
TGTGCCAGCAGCCGAACGGACAGTCACGAGCAGTACTTC
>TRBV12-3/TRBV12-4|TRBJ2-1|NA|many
CASSLLGGQQFF
TGTGCCAGCAGTTTATTGGGAGGTCAGCAGTTCTTC
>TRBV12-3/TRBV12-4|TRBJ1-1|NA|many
CASSLDWPNTEAFF
TGTGCCAGCAGTTTAGATTGGCCGAACACTGAAGCTTTCTTT
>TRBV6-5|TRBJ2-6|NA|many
CASSYGLPGANVLTF
TGTGCCAGCAGTTACGGCCTCCCTGGGGCCAACGTCCTGACTTTC
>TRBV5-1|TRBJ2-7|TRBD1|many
CASRQGQGYEQYF
TGCGCCAGCCGACAAGGACAGGGCTACGAGCAGTACTTC
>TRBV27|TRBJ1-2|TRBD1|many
CASQRTGGGYTF
TGTGCCAGTCAACGGACAGGAGGTGGCTACACCTTC
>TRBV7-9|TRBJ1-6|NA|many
CASSQVGNSPLHF
TGTGCCAGCAGCCAGGTGGGGAATTCACCCCTCCACTTT
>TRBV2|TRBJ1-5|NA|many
CASSEARGSQHF
TGTGCCAGCAGTGAAGCTAGGGGCTCCCAGCATTTT
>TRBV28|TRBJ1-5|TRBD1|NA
CASSSGQGWGQPQHF
TGTGCCAGCAGTTCGGGACAGGGGTGGGGCCAGCCCCAGCATTTT
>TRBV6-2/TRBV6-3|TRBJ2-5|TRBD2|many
CASSPSWGAGGRETQYF
TGTGCCAGCAGCCCATCCTGGGGAGCGGGGGGGCGAGAGACCCAGTACTTC
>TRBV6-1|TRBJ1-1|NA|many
CASSEAGGEAFF
TGTGCCAGCTCCGAGGCCGGAGGTGAAGCTTTCTTT
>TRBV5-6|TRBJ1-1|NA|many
CASRPPPGPRHGDTEAFF
TGTGCCAGCAGACCTCCTCCAGGACCCAGGCATGGGGACACTGAAGCTTTCTTT
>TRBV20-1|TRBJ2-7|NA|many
CSANPGTYSYEQYF
TGCAGTGCTAACCCCGGGACATACTCCTACGAGCAGTACTTC
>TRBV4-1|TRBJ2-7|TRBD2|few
CASRTSGGIGEQYF
TGCGCCAGCAGAACTAGCGGGGGGATCGGCGAGCAGTACTTC
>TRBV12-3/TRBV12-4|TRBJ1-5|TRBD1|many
CASSLAWTGVDQPQHF
TGTGCCAGCAGTTTAGCGTGGACAGGGGTAGACCAGCCCCAGCATTTT
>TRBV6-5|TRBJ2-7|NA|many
CASSYSSGGRFYEQYF
TGTGCCAGCAGTTACTCAAGTGGGGGGCGATTCTACGAGCAGTACTTC
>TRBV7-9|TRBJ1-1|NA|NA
CASSLNGAEAFF
TGTGCCAGCAGCTTAAACGGGGCTGAAGCTTTCTTT
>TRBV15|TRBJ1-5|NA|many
CATSRDNPNSNQPQHF
TGTGCCACCAGCAGAGATAATCCCAACAGCAATCAGCCCCAGCATTTT
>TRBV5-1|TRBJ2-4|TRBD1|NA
CASSFGTVKNIKYF
TGCGCCAGCAGTTTTGGGACAGTCAAAAACATTAAGTACTTC
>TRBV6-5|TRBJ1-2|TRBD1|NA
CASSYRRDRGDYGYTF
TGTGCCAGCAGTTACCGCCGTGACAGGGGGGACTATGGCTACACCTTC
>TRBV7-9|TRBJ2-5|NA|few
CASTRAGSETQYF
TGTGCCAGCACCAGGGCCGGGTCAGAGACCCAGTACTTC
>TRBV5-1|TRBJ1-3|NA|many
CASSLAVPGNTIYF
TGCGCCAGCAGCTTGGCGGTACCCGGAAACACCATATATTTT
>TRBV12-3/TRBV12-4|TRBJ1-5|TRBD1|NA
CVSRGQGNQPQHF
TGTGTCAGCAGGGGACAGGGGAATCAGCCCCAGCATTTT
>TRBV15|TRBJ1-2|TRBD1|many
CATSRDRVAYGYTF
TGTGCCACCAGCAGGGACAGGGTCGCCTATGGCTACACCTTC
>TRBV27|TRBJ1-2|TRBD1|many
CASSGRQGGNNYGYTF
TGTGCCAGCAGTGGGCGTCAGGGGGGGAATAACTATGGCTACACCTTC
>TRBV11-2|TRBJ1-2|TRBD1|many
CASSPGQYGYTF
TGTGCCAGCAGCCCGGGACAGTATGGCTACACCTTC
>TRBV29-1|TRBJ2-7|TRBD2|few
CSVTSELPYEQYF
TGCAGCGTAACTAGCGAACTACCGTACGAGCAGTACTTC
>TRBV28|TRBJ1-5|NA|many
CASSSNPQHF
TGTGCCAGCAGTTCCAACCCCCAGCATTTT
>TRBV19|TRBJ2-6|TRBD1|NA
CASSPRTGGAPGANVLTF
TGTGCCAGTAGTCCCCGGACAGGGGGCGCTCCTGGGGCCAACGTCCTGACTTTC
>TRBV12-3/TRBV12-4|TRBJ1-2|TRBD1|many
CASSIQGALGYTF
TGTGCCAGCAGTATTCAGGGGGCGCTAGGCTACACCTTC
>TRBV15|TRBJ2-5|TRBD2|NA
CATSRGSSGRGGTQYF
TGTGCCACCAGCAGAGGATCTAGCGGGAGAGGCGGGACCCAGTACTTC
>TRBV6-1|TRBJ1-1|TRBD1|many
CASMTTGATEAFF
TGTGCCAGCATGACGACAGGGGCCACTGAAGCTTTCTTT
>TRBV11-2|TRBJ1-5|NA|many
CASSPDINQPQHF
TGTGCCAGCAGCCCGGACATTAATCAGCCCCAGCATTTT
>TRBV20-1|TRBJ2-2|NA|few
CSAHGQRGHTGELFF
TGCAGTGCCCACGGTCAAAGGGGACACACCGGGGAGCTGTTTTTT
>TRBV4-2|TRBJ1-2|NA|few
CASSPDSGSRTAGYTF
TGTGCCAGCAGCCCGGATTCGGGATCTCGGACGGCCGGCTACACCTTC
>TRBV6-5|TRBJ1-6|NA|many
CASSYSLENSTPLHF
TGTGCCAGCAGTTACTCATTGGAAAATTCTACACCCCTCCACTTT
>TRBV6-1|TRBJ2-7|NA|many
CASRNYYEQYF
TGTGCCAGCCGGAACTACTACGAGCAGTACTTC
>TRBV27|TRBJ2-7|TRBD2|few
CASTSGGGEQYF
TGTGCCAGCACCTCGGGGGGGGGCGAGCAGTACTTC